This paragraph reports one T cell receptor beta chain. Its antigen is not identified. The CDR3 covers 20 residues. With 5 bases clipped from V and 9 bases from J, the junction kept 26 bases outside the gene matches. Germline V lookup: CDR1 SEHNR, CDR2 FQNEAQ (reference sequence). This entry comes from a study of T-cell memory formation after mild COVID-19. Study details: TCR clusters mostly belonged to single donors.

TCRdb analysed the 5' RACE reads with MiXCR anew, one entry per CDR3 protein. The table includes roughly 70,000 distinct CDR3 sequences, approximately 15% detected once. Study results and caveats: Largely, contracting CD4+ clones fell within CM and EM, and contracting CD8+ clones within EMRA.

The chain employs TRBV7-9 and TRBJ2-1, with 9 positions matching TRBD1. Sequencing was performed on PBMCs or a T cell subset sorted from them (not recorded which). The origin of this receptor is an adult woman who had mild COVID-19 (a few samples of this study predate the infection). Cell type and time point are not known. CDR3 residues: CASSQDRTRGQGKNLGEQFF. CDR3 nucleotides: TGTGCCAGCAGCCAAGACCGGACACGAGGACAGGGGAAAAATTTGGGTGAGCAGTTCTTC.